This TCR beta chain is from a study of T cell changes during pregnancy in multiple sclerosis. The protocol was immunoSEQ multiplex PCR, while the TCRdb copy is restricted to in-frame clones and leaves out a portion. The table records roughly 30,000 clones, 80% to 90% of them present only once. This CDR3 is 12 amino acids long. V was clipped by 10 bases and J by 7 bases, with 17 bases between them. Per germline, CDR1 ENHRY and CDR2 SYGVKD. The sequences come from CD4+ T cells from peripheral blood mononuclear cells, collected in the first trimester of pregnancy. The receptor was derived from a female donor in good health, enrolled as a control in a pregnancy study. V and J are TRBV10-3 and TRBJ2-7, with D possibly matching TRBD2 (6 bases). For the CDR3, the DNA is TGTGCCACTCGGGAGTTTCTTCGGGAGCAGTACTTC. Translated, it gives CATREFLREQYF.